A single T cell receptor beta chain is shown here with its context. TCRdb keeps only in-frame clones here, not all; method: immunoSEQ multiplex PCR. The table records 330,000 or so clones, roughly 70% of them present only once. The record originates from a study of shared clonotypes between healthy human individuals. Germline V gene sequence: CDR1 MRHNA, CDR2 SNTAGT. The CDR3 consists of 15 residues. The V gene lost 0 bases and the J gene lost 5 bases, with 11 bases spanning the gap. The V and J genes are TRBV6-4 and TRBJ2-4; TRBD1 might be the D (5 bases). The sequence was obtained from a man aged 30 to 39 in good health. Input material: memory CD4+ T cells sorted from blood. Subset denoted: CD45RA-negative fraction. In DNA form, the CDR3 reads TGTGCCAGCAGTGACTCGCAGGGTGGGGAAAACATTCAGTACTTC. It specifies CASSDSQGGENIQYF.